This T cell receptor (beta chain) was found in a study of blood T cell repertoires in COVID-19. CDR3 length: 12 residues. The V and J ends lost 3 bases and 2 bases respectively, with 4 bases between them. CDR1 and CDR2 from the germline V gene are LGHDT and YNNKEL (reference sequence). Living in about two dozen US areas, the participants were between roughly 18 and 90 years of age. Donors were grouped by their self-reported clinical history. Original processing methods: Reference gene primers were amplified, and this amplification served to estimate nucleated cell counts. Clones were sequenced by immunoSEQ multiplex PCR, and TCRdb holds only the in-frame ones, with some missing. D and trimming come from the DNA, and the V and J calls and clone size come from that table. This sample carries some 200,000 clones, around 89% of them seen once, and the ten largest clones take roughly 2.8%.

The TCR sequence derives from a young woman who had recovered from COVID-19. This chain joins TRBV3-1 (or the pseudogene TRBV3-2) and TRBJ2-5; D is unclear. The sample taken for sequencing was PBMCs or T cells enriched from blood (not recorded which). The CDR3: CASSHPQETQYF. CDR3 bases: TGTGCCAGCAGCCACCCACAAGAGACCCAGTACTTC.